This TCR beta chain was sequenced during a study of identical twins. TCRdb processed the 5' RACE reads anew with MiXCR; each CDR3 protein has one entry. The sample includes about 200,000 distinct CDR3 sequences, approximately 15% of them seen just once. A word on this clonotype: Germline is not matched at one junction end, which may reflect a read error.

This same sample was also taken into another study, of T cells expressing NK-cell markers.

Source material: CD8+ T cells sorted from blood. The source is a woman aged 18-30 years in good health.

CDR3 DNA sequence: TGTGCCAGCAGCAAGATCGACAGAAGGGGCCCGGTGTTC. It translates to CASSKIDRRGPVF. This chain links TRBV7-2 with TRBJ2-1; TRBD1 is a possible D gene (5 bases). This CDR3 has 13 residues. In germline, CDR1 is SGHTA, CDR2 FQGNSA.